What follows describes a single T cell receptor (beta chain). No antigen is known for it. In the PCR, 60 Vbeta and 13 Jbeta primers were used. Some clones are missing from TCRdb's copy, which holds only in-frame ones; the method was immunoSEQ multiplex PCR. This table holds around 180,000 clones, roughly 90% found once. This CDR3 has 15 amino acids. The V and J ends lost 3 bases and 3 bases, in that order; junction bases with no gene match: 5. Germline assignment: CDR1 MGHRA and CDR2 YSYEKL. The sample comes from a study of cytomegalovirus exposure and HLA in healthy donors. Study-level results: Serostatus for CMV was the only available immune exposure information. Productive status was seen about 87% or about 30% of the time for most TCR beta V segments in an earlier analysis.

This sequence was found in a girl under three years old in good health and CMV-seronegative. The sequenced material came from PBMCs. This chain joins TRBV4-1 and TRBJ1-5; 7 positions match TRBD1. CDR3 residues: CASSQPGQSNQPQHF. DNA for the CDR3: TGCGCCAGCAGCCAGCCGGGACAGTCCAATCAGCCCCAGCATTTT.